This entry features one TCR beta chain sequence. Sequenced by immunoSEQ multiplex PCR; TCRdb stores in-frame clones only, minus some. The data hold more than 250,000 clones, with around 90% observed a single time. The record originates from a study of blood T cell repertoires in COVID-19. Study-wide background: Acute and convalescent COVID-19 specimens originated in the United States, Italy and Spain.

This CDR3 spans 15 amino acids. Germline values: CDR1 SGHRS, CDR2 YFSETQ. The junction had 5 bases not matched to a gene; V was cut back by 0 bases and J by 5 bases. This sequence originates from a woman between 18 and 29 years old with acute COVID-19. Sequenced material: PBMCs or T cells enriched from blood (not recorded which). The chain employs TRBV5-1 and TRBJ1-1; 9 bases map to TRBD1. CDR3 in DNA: TGCGCCAGCAGCTTGGGAGGGACAGGGTCAACTGAAGCTTTCTTT. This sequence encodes CASSLGGTGSTEAFF.